Each of the 25 T cell receptor beta chains below was sequenced from the same sample in a study of CD8+ T cells in alopecia areata. Regarding treatment: oral pan-JAK inhibitor, 5-10 mg twice daily. Sequencing templates came from extracted RNA that was reverse transcribed into cDNA. The method was immunoSEQ multiplex PCR; TCRdb's version includes in-frame clones alone and lacks a portion of them. The sample has approximately 210,000 clones, 40% to 45% seen once. The starting material was CD4+ T cells sorted from blood, obtained between weeks 36 and 40, from a patient treated with tofacitinib. The receptor source for this set is a human donor with alopecia areata.

The V and J genes are TRBV29-1 and TRBJ2-5, with D unresolved. Germline values: CDR1 SQVTM, CDR2 ANQGSEA. V lost 5 bases to trimming and J lost 5 bases, with 15 bases between them. The CDR3 is made up of 13 amino acids. The CDR3: CSVLRNLEETQYF. In DNA, the CDR3 is TGCAGCGTTCTCAGAAACTTGGAGGAGACCCAGTACTTC.

V usage is TRBV7-2 and J usage is TRBJ2-7; 7 bases fit TRBD1. The germline V gene encodes CDR1 SGHTA and CDR2 FQGNSA. The V and J ends lost 5 bases and 7 bases, in that order; junction bases with no gene match: 8. The length of the CDR3 is 13 residues. The CDR3 DNA reads as TGTGCCAGCAGCGGCCGGACAGGTCGGGAGCAGTACTTC. Translated, it gives CASSGRTGREQYF.

This sequence joins TRBV29-1 and TRBJ1-1; D remains ambiguous. The germline V gene has CDR1 SQVTM and CDR2 ANQGSEA. With 3 bases removed from V and 3 bases from J, the gap between germline ends came to 11 bases. The CDR3 is made up of 13 amino acids. The CDR3 loop is CSVDRGIDTEAFF. The CDR3 DNA follows: TGCAGCGTTGATCGGGGAATAGACACTGAAGCTTTCTTT.

About this clone: Sequence at one end of the junction differs from germline and may be a read error. This chain connects TRBV7-7 to TRBJ1-4, with 9 positions matching TRBD1. The CDR3 has 14 amino acids. Germline values: CDR1 SSHAT, CDR2 FNYEAQ (reference sequence). Here the CDR3 DNA reads TGTGCTAGCAGCCCGGGACAGGGATCAGAAAAACTGTTTTTT. Protein product: CASSPGQGSEKLFF.

This clone has a count of ten or more. This chain uses TRBV15 with TRBJ1-2; no clear D gene. The ends were cut back, 4 bases at V and 0 bases at J, with 12 bases in the middle. Germline CDR1 reads LNHNV; CDR2 reads YYDKDF (reference sequence). The CDR3 is 15 residues long. CDR3: CATSTSPRANYGYTF. Written as DNA, the CDR3 is TGTGCCACCAGCACGTCCCCCAGAGCTAACTATGGCTACACCTTC.

This chain joins TRBV15 and TRBJ2-2; D gene ambiguous. V gave up 6 bases and J gave up 6 bases, with 14 bases separating them. The CDR3 length is 14 residues. Germline values: CDR1 LNHNV, CDR2 YYDKDF (reference sequence). The CDR3 spells CATSFQDFAGELFF. The CDR3 nucleotides read TGTGCCACCAGTTTCCAGGATTTTGCCGGGGAGCTGTTTTTT.

This clone has just a few counts. J is TRBJ2-1 and V is TRBV18; D is ambiguous. Looked up from germline, CDR1 is KGHSH and CDR2 is LQKENI. The CDR3 has 17 amino acids. The ends were cut back, 1 base at V and 2 bases at J, with 15 bases in the middle. CDR3 in amino acids: CASSPLSRSTAYNEQFF. In nucleotides, the CDR3 is TGTGCCAGCTCACCACTCTCTCGGTCGACTGCCTACAATGAGCAGTTCTTC.

The chain employs TRBV29-1 and TRBJ1-1, with D unclear. Looked up from germline, CDR1 is SQVTM and CDR2 is ANQGSEA. With 7 bases removed from V and 5 bases from J, the gap between germline ends came to 14 bases. The CDR3 is 12 residues long. CDR3 in DNA: TGCAGCGCCGGAGAGAGGAGGACTGAAGCTTTCTTT. This encodes CSAGERRTEAFF.

The rearrangement uses TRBV25-1 and TRBJ2-1; D is perhaps TRBD2 (6 bases). The CDR3 has 16 residues. V was trimmed by 4 bases and J by 4 bases, leaving 17 bases between them. Per germline, CDR1 MGHDK and CDR2 SYGVNS. The CDR3 here is CASSGVRAGPYNEQFF. CDR3 bases: TGTGCCAGCAGTGGGGTCCGAGCGGGCCCTTACAATGAGCAGTTCTTC.

The chain carries TRBV4-1 and TRBJ1-1; D is undetermined. V was shortened by 0 bases and J by 1 base, with 12 bases between the two germline ends. Germline CDR1 is MGHRA and CDR2 is YSYEKL. The CDR3 extends over 16 amino acids. The CDR3 here is CASSQDGRLGNTEAFF. The CDR3 DNA reads TGCGCCAGCAGCCAAGATGGACGGCTGGGGAACACTGAAGCTTTCTTT.

The chain combines TRBV7-2 with TRBJ2-1; a possible D gene is TRBD2 (7 bases). V gave up 5 bases and J gave up 7 bases, with 12 bases separating them. The CDR3 runs to 13 residues. Germline V lookup: CDR1 SGHTA, CDR2 FQGNSA. In nucleotides, the CDR3 is TGTGCCAGCAGCCCGAGGGGGGGAAATGAGCAGTTCTTC. Amino acid sequence: CASSPRGGNEQFF.

J is TRBJ2-7 and V is TRBV29-1, with unresolved D. The CDR3 is 15 residues long. V was cut by 4 bases and J by 2 bases, with 18 bases left in between. CDR1 is SQVTM and CDR2 is ANQGSEA in the germline V gene. The CDR3: CSVAVSSREPYEQYF. Written as DNA, the CDR3 is TGCAGCGTTGCTGTCTCTTCTAGGGAACCCTACGAGCAGTACTTC.

The chain is built from TRBV7-9 and TRBJ2-5; D gene uncertain. Per germline, CDR1 SEHNR and CDR2 FQNEAQ (reference sequence). V was clipped by 5 bases and J by 3 bases, with 19 bases between them. This CDR3 contains 16 residues. The CDR3, as DNA: TGTGCCAGCAGCCCGATCCGGGCCAAACGTGAAGAGACCCAGTACTTC. Translation: CASSPIRAKREETQYF.

The rearrangement links TRBV7-2 to TRBJ2-3; a weak D match, TRBD1 (6 bases). The CDR3 extends over 15 amino acids. Looked up from germline, CDR1 is SGHTA and CDR2 is FQGNSA. Trimming pared 0 bases from V and 3 bases from J, leaving 10 bases between. The CDR3 here is CASSLAGRGTDTQYF. CDR3 coding DNA: TGTGCCAGCAGCTTAGCGGGAAGGGGGACAGATACGCAGTATTTT.

The rearrangement uses TRBV20-1 and TRBJ2-1; D remains unclear. The germline CDR1 and CDR2 sequences are DFQATT and SNEGSKA (reference sequence). Trimming removed 6 bases from V and 8 bases from J, with 11 bases in between. This CDR3 has 11 residues. CDR3 in amino acids: CSAPSWHEQFF. The CDR3 DNA reads as TGCAGTGCCCCAAGTTGGCATGAGCAGTTCTTC.

This chain's CDR3 is CSVVGGRFGETQYF. In DNA form, the CDR3 reads TGCAGCGTTGTGGGGGGGCGGTTCGGAGAGACCCAGTACTTC. This chain connects TRBV29-1 to TRBJ2-5; a possible D gene is TRBD2 (7 bases). CDR1 and CDR2 (germline): SQVTM, ANQGSEA. This CDR3 is 14 amino acids long. V was shortened by 4 bases and J by 4 bases, with 16 bases between the two germline ends.

The genes are TRBV7-2 and TRBJ2-7; D tentatively reads TRBD1 or TRBD2 (5 bases each). The germline V gene encodes CDR1 SGHTA and CDR2 FQGNSA. There are 14 residues in the CDR3. V was shortened by 3 bases and J by 12 bases, with 21 bases between the two germline ends. The CDR3, as DNA: TGTGCCAGCAGCTTCCCGACCGGAGGCCAGGGACCGTACTTC. Its translation: CASSFPTGGQGPYF.

The V call is TRBV2, the J call TRBJ1-1; 9 bases fit TRBD1. Germline V gene data show CDR1 as SNHLY and CDR2 as FYNNEI. This CDR3 region has 13 residues. V dropped 6 bases and J dropped 3; count of bases not matched to a gene: 2. CDR3 nucleotide sequence: TGTGCCAGCAGCCGGGACAGGGACACTGAAGCTTTCTTT. Translated: CASSRDRDTEAFF.

The chain links TRBV4-1 to TRBJ1-4; D remains unclear. The CDR3 runs to 15 residues. Trimming took off 0 bases at V and 5 bases at J, with 10 bases between the two ends. The germline V gene encodes CDR1 MGHRA and CDR2 YSYEKL. This CDR3 reads CASSQDRRRNEKLFF. The DNA for the CDR3 is TGCGCCAGCAGCCAAGATAGGAGGAGGAATGAAAAACTGTTTTTT.

This clone was counted between two and nine times. Other DNA sequences in the sample encode the same CDR3. V usage is TRBV28 and J usage is TRBJ2-7; tentative D call: TRBD1 (5 bases). The CDR3 length is 15 residues. The ends were cut back, 3 bases at V and 1 base at J, with 13 bases in the middle. Germline V gene data show CDR1 as MDHEN and CDR2 as SYDVKM. The CDR3 DNA sequence: TGTGCCAGCAGTTTGTCACCTAGGACATCCTACGAGCAGTACTTC. Translating gives CASSLSPRTSYEQYF.

This chain connects TRBV9 to TRBJ2-3; the D is unclear. Per the germline V gene, CDR1 is SGDLS and CDR2 is YYNGEE. Trimming took off 0 bases at V and 0 bases at J, with 11 bases between the two ends. The CDR3 is 16 residues long. CDR3 sequence (DNA): TGTGCCAGCAGCGTAGGACACACCTCTAGCACAGATACGCAGTATTTT. Encoded protein: CASSVGHTSSTDTQYF.

J is TRBJ2-2 and V is TRBV2, with D possibly TRBD2 on 6 matching bases. Germline CDR1 is SNHLY and CDR2 is FYNNEI. The CDR3 is 16 residues long. Deletions cut 8 bases from V and 7 bases from J, with 23 bases between. The CDR3 spells CASPDPRDPEGGELFF. The DNA of the CDR3 is TGTGCCAGCCCCGATCCGAGGGACCCGGAGGGCGGGGAGCTGTTTTTT.

This clone has a handful of counts. This sequence joins TRBV5-4 and TRBJ2-2; D is undetermined. The CDR3 contains 12 residues. The germline V and J ends were trimmed by 0 bases and 10 bases, with 7 bases remaining between them. Germline V gene lookup returns CDR1 SGHNT and CDR2 YYREEE (reference sequence). The CDR3 region is CASSLDSLELFF. As DNA, the CDR3 is TGTGCCAGCAGCTTGGACTCACTGGAGCTGTTTTTT.

Written as DNA, the CDR3 is TGTGCCAGCCTACGAGGGGTGCGTACAGATACGCAGTATTTT. Translated, it gives CASLRGVRTDTQYF. J is TRBJ2-3 and V is TRBV28; D may be TRBD1 or TRBD2 (5 bases each). The CDR3 has 14 residues. CDR1 is MDHEN, CDR2 SYDVKM, per germline. Trimming cost V 8 bases and J 3 bases, with 15 bases left between them.

This clone appeared a few times. The rearrangement links TRBV5-1 to TRBJ1-3; D is unclear. CDR1 and CDR2 (germline): SGHRS, YFSETQ. Trimming stripped 0 bases from V and 0 bases from J, with 10 bases between. The CDR3 is 16 residues long. CDR3 coding DNA: TGCGCCAGCAGCTTGGGGATGGCCAACTCTGGAAACACCATATATTTT. This gives the protein CASSLGMANSGNTIYF.